This T cell receptor (beta chain) is drawn from a study of radiation and T cells in renal cell carcinoma. TCRdb's copy holds only in-frame clones and misses some; the assay was immunoSEQ multiplex PCR. The sample consists of tens of thousands of clones, more than 60% of them appearing once. Study-level results: Top tumor clonotypes rose in blood 2 weeks post-radiation, then contracted.

The time point: blood 4 weeks post-SBRT, at nephrectomy. Treatment reported: 15 Gy SBRT to primary tumor, nephrectomy 4 weeks later. Nephrectomy followed 15 Gy stereotactic body radiation by 4 weeks. After SBRT, blood was collected at 2 and 4 weeks, plus baseline. In its sample, this clone was seen many times. Its specificity is not known. The sequencing used blood, collected from a patient whose treatment included radiotherapy and nephrectomy. The receptor comes from a man aged 55 to 70 with renal cell carcinoma.

CDR3 region: CSAGYETEAFF. The CDR3 nucleotides read TGCAGTGCCGGCTATGAGACTGAAGCTTTCTTT. The chain has TRBV20-1 and TRBJ1-1; D is unresolved. Trimming removed 6 bases from V and 5 bases from J, with 10 bases in between. Germline CDR1 and CDR2: DFQATT and SNEGSKA (reference sequence). The CDR3 loop spans 11 amino acids.